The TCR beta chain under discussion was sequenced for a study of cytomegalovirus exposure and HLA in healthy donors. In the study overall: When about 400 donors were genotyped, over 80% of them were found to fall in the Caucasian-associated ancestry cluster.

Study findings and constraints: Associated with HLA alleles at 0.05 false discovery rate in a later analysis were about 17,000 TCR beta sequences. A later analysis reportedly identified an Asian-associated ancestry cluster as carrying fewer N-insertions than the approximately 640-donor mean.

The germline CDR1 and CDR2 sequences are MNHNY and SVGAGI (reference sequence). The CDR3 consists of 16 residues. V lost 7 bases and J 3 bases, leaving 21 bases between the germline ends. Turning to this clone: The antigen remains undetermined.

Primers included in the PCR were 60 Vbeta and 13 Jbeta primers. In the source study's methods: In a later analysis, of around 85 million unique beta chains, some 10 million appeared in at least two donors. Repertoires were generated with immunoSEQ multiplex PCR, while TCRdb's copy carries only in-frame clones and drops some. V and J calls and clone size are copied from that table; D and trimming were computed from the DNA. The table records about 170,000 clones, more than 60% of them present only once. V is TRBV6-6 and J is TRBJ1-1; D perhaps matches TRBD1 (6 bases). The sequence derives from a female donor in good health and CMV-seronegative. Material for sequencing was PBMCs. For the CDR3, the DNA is TGTGCCAGCAACCTAATTTCGCAGGGGACGGACACTGAAGCTTTCTTT. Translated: CASNLISQGTDTEAFF.